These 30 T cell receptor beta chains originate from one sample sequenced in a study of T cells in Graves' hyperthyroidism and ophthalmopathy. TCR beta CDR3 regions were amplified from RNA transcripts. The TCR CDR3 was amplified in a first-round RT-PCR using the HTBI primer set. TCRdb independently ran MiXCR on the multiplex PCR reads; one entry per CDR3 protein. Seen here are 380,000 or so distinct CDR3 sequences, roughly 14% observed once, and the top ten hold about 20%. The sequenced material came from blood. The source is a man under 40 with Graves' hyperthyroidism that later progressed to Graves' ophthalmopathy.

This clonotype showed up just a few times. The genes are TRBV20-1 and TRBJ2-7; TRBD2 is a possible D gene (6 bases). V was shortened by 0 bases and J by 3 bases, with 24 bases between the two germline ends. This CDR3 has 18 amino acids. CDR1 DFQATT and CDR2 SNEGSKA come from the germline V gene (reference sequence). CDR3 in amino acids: CSARDEPSEAPLFYEQYF. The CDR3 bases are TGCAGTGCTAGAGATGAGCCTAGCGAAGCCCCCCTGTTCTACGAGCAGTACTTC.

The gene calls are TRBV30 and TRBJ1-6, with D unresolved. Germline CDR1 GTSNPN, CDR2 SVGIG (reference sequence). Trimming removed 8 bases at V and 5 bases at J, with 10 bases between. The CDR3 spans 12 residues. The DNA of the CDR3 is TGTGCCCGGGCGGGTAATAATTCACCCCTCCACTTT. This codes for CARAGNNSPLHF.

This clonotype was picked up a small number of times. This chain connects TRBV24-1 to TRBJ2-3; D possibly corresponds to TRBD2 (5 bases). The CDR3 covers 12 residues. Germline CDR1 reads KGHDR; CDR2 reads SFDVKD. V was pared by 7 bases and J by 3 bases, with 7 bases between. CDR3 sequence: CATRGDTDTQYF. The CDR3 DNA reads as TGTGCCACCAGGGGAGATACAGATACGCAGTATTTT.

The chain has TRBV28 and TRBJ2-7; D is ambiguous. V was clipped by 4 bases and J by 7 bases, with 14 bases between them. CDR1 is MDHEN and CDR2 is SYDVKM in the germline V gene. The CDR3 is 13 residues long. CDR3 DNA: TGTGCCAGCAGTTCACCAGGACCCGGGGAGCAGTACTTC. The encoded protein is CASSSPGPGEQYF.

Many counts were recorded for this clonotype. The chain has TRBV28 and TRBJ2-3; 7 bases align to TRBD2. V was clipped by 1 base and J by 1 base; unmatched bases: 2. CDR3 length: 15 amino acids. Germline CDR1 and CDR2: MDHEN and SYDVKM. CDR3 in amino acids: CASSLSLAGTDTQYF. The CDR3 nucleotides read TGTGCCAGCAGTTTATCCCTAGCGGGCACAGATACGCAGTATTTT.

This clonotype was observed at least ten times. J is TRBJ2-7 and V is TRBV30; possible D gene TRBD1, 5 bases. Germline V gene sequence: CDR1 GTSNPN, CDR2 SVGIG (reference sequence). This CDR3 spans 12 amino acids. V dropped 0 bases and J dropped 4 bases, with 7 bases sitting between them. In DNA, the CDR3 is TGTGCCTGGAGTGTTCAGGGATACGAGCAGTACTTC. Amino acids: CAWSVQGYEQYF.

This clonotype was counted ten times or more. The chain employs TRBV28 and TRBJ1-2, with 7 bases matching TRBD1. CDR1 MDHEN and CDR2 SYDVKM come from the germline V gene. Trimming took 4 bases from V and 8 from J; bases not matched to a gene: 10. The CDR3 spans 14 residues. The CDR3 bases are TGTGCCAGCAGTTCGCGGACAGGACTCCACGGCTACACCTTC. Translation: CASSSRTGLHGYTF.

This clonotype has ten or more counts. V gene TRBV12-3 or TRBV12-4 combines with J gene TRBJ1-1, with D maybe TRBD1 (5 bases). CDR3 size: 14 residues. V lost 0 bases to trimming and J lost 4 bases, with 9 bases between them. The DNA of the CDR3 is TGTGCCAGCAGTTTAGCGCGGGGGACCACTGAAGCTTTCTTT. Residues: CASSLARGTTEAFF.

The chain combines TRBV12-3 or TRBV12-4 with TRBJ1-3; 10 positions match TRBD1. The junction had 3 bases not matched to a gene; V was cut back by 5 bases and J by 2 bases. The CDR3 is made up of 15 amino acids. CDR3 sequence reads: CASSGTGVPGNTIYF. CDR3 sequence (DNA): TGTGCCAGCAGTGGGACAGGGGTCCCTGGAAACACCATATATTTT.

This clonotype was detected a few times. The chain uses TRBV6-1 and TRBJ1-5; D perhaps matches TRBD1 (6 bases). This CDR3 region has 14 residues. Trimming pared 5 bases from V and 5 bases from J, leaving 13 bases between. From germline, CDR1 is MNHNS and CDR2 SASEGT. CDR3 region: CASSFGGSHQPQHF. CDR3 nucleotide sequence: TGTGCCAGCAGTTTTGGGGGCTCTCATCAGCCCCAGCATTTT.

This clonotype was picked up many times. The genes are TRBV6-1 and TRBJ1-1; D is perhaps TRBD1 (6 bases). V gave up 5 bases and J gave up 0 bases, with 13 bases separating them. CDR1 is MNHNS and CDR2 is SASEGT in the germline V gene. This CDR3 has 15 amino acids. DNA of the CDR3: TGTGCCAGCAGTCCGATAGGACAGTTGAACACTGAAGCTTTCTTT. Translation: CASSPIGQLNTEAFF.

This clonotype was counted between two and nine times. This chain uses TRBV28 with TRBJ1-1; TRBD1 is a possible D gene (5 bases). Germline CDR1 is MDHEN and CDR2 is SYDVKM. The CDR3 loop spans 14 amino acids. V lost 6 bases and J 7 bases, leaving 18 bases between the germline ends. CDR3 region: CASSRPGVEGEAFF. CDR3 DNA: TGTGCCAGCAGCCGACCGGGGGTGGAGGGTGAAGCTTTCTTT.

The CDR3 here is CASSLGGVWNQPQHF. The CDR3 nucleotides are TGTGCCAGCAGTTTAGGGGGAGTTTGGAATCAGCCCCAGCATTTT. The chain is built from TRBV6-1 and TRBJ1-5; possibly TRBD1 for D (6 bases). V was pared by 5 bases and J by 4 bases, with 15 bases between. Germline CDR1 and CDR2: MNHNS and SASEGT. The CDR3 runs to 15 residues.

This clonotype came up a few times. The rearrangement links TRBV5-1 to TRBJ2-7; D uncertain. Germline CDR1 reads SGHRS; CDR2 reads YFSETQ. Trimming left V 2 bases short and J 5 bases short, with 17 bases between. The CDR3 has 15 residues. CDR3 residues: CASSLYSAQFNEQYF. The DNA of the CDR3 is TGCGCCAGCAGCTTATATTCTGCGCAGTTCAACGAGCAGTACTTC.

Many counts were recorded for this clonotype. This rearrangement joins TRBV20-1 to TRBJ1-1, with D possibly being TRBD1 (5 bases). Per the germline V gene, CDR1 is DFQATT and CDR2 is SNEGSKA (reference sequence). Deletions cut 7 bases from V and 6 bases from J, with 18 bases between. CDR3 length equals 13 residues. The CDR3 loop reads CSGVKGFLSEAFF. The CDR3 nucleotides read TGCAGTGGGGTGAAGGGGTTCTTGTCTGAAGCTTTCTTT.

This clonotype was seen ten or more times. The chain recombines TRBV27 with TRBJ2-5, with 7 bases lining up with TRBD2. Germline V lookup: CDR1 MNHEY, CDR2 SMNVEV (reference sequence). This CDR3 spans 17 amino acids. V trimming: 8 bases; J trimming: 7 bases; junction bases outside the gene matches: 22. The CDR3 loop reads CASGPSTGGTWQGTQYF. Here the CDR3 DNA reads TGTGCCAGCGGACCCAGCACGGGAGGTACTTGGCAGGGGACCCAGTACTTC.

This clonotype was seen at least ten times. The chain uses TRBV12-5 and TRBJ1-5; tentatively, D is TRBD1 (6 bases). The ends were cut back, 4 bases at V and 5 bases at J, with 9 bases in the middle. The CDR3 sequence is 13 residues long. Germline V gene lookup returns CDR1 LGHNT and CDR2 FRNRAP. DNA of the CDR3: TGTGCTAGTGGTTGGGACATTGATCAGCCCCAGCATTTT. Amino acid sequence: CASGWDIDQPQHF. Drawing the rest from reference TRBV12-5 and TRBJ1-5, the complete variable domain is DARVTQTPRHKVTEMGQEVTMRCQPILGHNTVFWYRQTMMQGLELLAYFRNRAPLDDSGMPKDRFSAEMPDATLATLKIQPSEPRDSAVYFCASGWDIDQPQHFGDGTRLSIL.

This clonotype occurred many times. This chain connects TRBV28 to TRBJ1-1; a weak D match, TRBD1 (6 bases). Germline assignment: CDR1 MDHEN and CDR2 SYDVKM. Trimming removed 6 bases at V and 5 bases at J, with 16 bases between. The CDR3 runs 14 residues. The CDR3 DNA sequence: TGTGCCAGCAGCCTAGAACTTCAGGGGACTGAAGCTTTCTTT. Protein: CASSLELQGTEAFF.

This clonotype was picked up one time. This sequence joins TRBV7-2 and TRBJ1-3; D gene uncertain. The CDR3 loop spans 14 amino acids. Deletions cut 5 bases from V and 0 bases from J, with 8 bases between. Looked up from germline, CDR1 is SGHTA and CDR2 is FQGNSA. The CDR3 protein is CASSQGSSGNTIYF. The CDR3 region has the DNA TGTGCCAGCAGCCAAGGGAGCTCTGGAAACACCATATATTTT.

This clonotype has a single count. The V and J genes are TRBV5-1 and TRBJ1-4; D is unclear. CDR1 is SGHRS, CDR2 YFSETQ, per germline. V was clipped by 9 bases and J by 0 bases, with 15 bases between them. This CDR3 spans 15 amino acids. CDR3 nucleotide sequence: TGCGCCACCCCCCTCCTCAAGTCAACTAATGAAAAACTGTTTTTT. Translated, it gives CATPLLKSTNEKLFF.

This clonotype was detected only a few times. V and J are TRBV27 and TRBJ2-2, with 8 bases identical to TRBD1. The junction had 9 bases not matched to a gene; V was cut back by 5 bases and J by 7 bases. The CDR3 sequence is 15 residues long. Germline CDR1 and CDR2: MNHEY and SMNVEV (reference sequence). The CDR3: CASSLWDRRGGELFF. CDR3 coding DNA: TGTGCCAGCAGTCTATGGGACAGGAGAGGCGGGGAGCTGTTTTTT.

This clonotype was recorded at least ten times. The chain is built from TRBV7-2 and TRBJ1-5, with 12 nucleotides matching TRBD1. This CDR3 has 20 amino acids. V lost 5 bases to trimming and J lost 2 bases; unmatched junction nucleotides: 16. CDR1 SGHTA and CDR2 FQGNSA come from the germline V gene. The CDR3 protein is CASSPPGQGAPAFGNQPQHF. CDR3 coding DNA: TGTGCCAGCAGCCCCCCGGGACAGGGGGCGCCGGCTTTCGGCAATCAGCCCCAGCATTTT.

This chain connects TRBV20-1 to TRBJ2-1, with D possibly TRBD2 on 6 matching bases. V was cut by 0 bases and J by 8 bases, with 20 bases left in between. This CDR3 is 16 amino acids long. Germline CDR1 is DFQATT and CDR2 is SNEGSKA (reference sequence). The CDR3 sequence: CSARDPPGNTGDEQFF. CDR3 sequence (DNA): TGCAGTGCTAGAGATCCCCCGGGAAACACGGGGGATGAGCAGTTCTTC.

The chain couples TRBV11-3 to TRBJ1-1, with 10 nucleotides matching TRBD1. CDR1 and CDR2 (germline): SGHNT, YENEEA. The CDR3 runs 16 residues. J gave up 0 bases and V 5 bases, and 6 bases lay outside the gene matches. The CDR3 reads CASSTGQGNLNTEAFF. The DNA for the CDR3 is TGTGCCAGCAGCACGGGACAGGGGAATCTGAACACTGAAGCTTTCTTT. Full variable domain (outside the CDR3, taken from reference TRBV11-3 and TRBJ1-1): EAGVVQSPRYKIIEKKQPVAFWCNPISGHNTLYWYLQNLGQGPELLIRYENEEAVDDSQLPKDRFSAERLKGVDSTLKIQPAELGDSAVYLCASSTGQGNLNTEAFFGQGTRLTVV.

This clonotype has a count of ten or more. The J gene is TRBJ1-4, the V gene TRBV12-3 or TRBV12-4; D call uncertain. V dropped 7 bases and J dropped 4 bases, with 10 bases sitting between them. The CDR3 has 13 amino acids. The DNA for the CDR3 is TGTGCCAGCAAATATGGGGATAATGAAAAACTGTTTTTT. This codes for CASKYGDNEKLFF.

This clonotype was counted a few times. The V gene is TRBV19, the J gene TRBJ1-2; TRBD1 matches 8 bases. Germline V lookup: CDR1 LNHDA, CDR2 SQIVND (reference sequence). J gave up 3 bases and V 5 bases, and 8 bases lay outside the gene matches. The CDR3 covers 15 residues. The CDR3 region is CASSSRTGSDYGYTF. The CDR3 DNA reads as TGTGCCAGTAGTTCCCGGACAGGGTCGGACTATGGCTACACCTTC.

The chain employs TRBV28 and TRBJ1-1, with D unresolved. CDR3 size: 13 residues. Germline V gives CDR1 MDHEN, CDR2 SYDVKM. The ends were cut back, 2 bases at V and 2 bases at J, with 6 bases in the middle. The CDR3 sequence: CASSLNTNTEAFF. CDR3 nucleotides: TGTGCCAGCAGTTTAAACACTAACACTGAAGCTTTCTTT.

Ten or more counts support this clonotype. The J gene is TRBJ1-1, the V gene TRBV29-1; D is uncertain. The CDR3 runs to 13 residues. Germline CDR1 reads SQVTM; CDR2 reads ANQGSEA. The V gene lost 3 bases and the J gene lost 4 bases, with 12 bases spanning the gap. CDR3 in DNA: TGCAGCGTTGAGGGTCCCTCAGTCACTGAAGCTTTCTTT. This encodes CSVEGPSVTEAFF.

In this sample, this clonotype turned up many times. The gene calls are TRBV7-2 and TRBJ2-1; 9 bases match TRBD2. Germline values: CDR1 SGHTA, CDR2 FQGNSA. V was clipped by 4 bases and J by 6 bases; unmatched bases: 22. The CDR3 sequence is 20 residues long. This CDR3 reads CASSSLRLGDSRGGPNEQFF. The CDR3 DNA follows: TGTGCCAGCAGCTCGCTGCGATTAGGGGATTCGCGGGGGGGCCCCAATGAGCAGTTCTTC.

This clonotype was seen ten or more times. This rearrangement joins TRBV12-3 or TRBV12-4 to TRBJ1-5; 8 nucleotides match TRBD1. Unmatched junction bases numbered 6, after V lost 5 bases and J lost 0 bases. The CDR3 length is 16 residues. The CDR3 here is CASSTTGVNSNQPQHF. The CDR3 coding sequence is TGTGCCAGCAGTACGACAGGGGTTAATAGCAATCAGCCCCAGCATTTT.